The 8 T cell receptor beta chains presented below share a single source sample, sequenced in a study of CD8+CD57+ T cells in acquired aplastic anemia (dated by TCRdb to 2017 to 2018). Expansion of CD8+CD57+ cells had been shown by flow cytometry in the patients chosen for sequencing. This sample was sequenced with an Illumina HiSeq 2000. TCR beta VDJ combination and CDR3 sequence profiling used genomic DNA as the template. TCRdb trimmed public reads at Q25 via fastp, called clones via MiXCR and kept in-frame beta chains. Each entry merges the rows of one CDR3 protein and shows their most common DNA and genes. This sample has 120,000 or so distinct CDR3 sequences in its table, and almost 40% of those were observed once. The ten largest clones capture roughly 2.7% of the sample. Material for sequencing was sorted CD4+, CD8+, or CD8+CD57+ T cells (not recorded which) from PBMCs. Receptors were obtained from a human donor with aplastic anemia.

The chain employs TRBV20-1 and TRBJ2-7; 7 positions match TRBD2. In germline, CDR1 is DFQATT, CDR2 SNEGSKA (reference sequence). The CDR3 totals 14 residues. The J segment lost 3 bases and the V segment lost 0 bases, leaving 5 bases of the junction unmatched. The CDR3 DNA sequence: TGCAGTGCTAGAGATCCGGCGGGAGACTACGAGCAGTACGTC. The encoded protein is CSARDPAGDYEQYV.

A few counts support this clonotype. The chain uses TRBV7-3 and TRBJ2-7; no definite D call. The V gene lost 2 bases and the J gene lost 5 bases, with 4 bases spanning the gap. Germline CDR1 and CDR2: SGHTA and FQGTGA. CDR3 length: 11 amino acids. DNA for the CDR3: TGTGCCAGCAGCTTACGGGACGAGCAGTACTTC. As protein: CASSLRDEQYF.

This clonotype was observed at least ten times. The V call is TRBV12-3 or TRBV12-4, the J call TRBJ1-2, with D unresolved. The CDR3 loop spans 13 amino acids. V was trimmed by 2 bases and J by 1 base, leaving 5 bases between them. CDR3 loop: CASSLRHNYGYTF. The CDR3 bases are TGTGCCAGCAGTTTAAGACATAACTATGGCTACACCTTC.

Regarding this clonotype: The CDR3 does not end in the conserved phenylalanine or tryptophan, so this is likely a read error. The chain carries TRBV2 and TRBJ2-3; 11 bases fit TRBD2. Losses at the gene ends were 4 bases for V and 2 bases for J; bases not matched to a gene: 5. The CDR3 spans 16 residues. Germline values: CDR1 SNHLY, CDR2 FYNNEI. The CDR3 here is CASSVRLAGITDTQYS. The CDR3 DNA sequence: TGTGCCAGCAGTGTACGACTAGCGGGGATCACAGATACGCAGTATTCT.

A remark on this clonotype: Being one base from a much bigger clone, this may be a read error. V gene TRBV5-1 combines with J gene TRBJ2-1, with D possibly TRBD1 on 6 matching bases. The CDR3 has 14 amino acids. Germline V gives CDR1 SGHRS, CDR2 YFSETQ. The CDR3 is CASSLVGASHERFF. For the CDR3, the DNA is TGCGCCAGCAGCTTAGTGGGGGCCAGCCATGAGCGGTTCTTC.

Only a few counts were recorded for this clonotype. This rearrangement joins TRBV6-5 to TRBJ2-2, with no clear D. Germline loops: CDR1 MNHEY, CDR2 SVGAGI. The CDR3 is 15 amino acids. Trimming cost V 0 bases and J 3 bases, with 8 bases left between them. CDR3 nucleotide sequence: TGTGCCAGCAGTTACTCGTTACGGGACACCGGGGAGCTGTTTTTT. Protein: CASSYSLRDTGELFF.

V usage is TRBV29-1 and J usage is TRBJ2-3; the match to TRBD2 covers 7 bases. There are 14 residues in the CDR3. The trim removed 2 bases at V and 1 base at J, leaving 3 bases unmatched. Germline CDR1 is SQVTM and CDR2 is ANQGSEA. The CDR3: CSVESGGGTDTQYF. The DNA of the CDR3 is TGCAGCGTTGAATCGGGGGGTGGCACAGATACGCAGTATTTT.

This clonotype was detected many times. CDR3 in amino acids: CASSLGGQGTYGYTF. The CDR3 DNA reads as TGTGCCAGCAGCTTAGGAGGACAGGGGACCTATGGCTACACCTTC. This chain joins TRBV7-8 and TRBJ1-2; 9 bases line up with TRBD1. J gave up 4 bases and V 1 base, and 4 bases lay outside the gene matches. The CDR3 runs 15 residues. Germline V gene data show CDR1 as SGHVS and CDR2 as FQNEAQ. The variable domain in full, with the rest retrieved from reference TRBV7-8 and TRBJ1-2, is GAGVSQSPRYKVAKRGQDVALRCDPISGHVSLFWYQQALGQGPEFLTYFQNEAQLDKSGLPSDRFFAERPEGSVSTLKIQRTQQEDSAVYLCASSLGGQGTYGYTFGSGTRLTVV.